This TCR beta chain was found in a study of T cell responses to AZD1222 COVID-19 vaccine. Germline values: CDR1 MNHNS, CDR2 SASEGT. The ends lost 3 bases at V and 5 bases at J; junction bases unmatched: 7. This CDR3 region has 15 residues. Findings and caveats of the study: Targeting of unmutated variant regions was reportedly seen in nearly half of spike-specific TCRs.

As regards this clone: Its matching antigen is unknown.

Repertoires were generated with immunoSEQ multiplex PCR, while TCRdb's copy carries only in-frame clones and drops some. The sample contains roughly 160,000 clones, 92% of which appear only once. This clonotype was sampled from an adult in good health. This sample comprised peripheral blood, obtained on day 0 of AZD1222 vaccination. This chain uses TRBV6-1 with TRBJ2-1, with 7 bases aligning to TRBD2. CDR3 residues: CASSDIRGLNNEQFF. For the CDR3, the DNA is TGTGCCAGCAGTGACATCCGGGGACTAAACAATGAGCAGTTCTTC.